This TCR beta chain was captured in a study of blood T cell repertoires in COVID-19. The germline V gene has CDR1 SGHNT and CDR2 YENEEA. The CDR3 spans 14 residues. V was clipped by 4 bases and J by 4 bases; unmatched bases: 4. What the recovered Cohort 3 donors had was two negative PCRs, clearance, or symptom resolution. In the authors' workflow: By means of reference gene primer amplification, nucleated cell counts were estimated. Data came from immunoSEQ multiplex PCR; TCRdb stores just in-frame clones and leaves some out. The V and J calls and the clone size are those of that table, but D and trimming were determined from the DNA. This table holds around 400,000 clones, around 86% found once.

The receptor was derived from a woman aged 45-60 years who had recovered from COVID-19. Material: PBMCs or T cells enriched from blood (not recorded which). V is TRBV11-3 and J is TRBJ1-1; 9 nucleotides align to TRBD1. As DNA, the CDR3 is TGTGCCAGCAGCTCACAGGGGGCAGGCACTGAAGCTTTCTTT. Protein: CASSSQGAGTEAFF.